This is a list of T cell receptor beta chains from one sample in a study of PD-1 blockade in classical Hodgkin lymphoma. Sequencing used immunoSEQ multiplex PCR; TCRdb keeps in-frame clones, though not all of them. The sample shows over 25,000 clones, about 86% of them seen only once. Source: CD8+ T cells from blood, taken at baseline. The receptors shown here come from a human donor with classical Hodgkin lymphoma. Both conserved end residues are part of each CDR3. D genes are given only for firm matches. Rows give clone size only sometimes, using once, few, many, or a class for an expanded clone.

clone size,J gene,D gene,V gene,CDR3 protein,CDR3 DNA
-,TRBJ1-1,-,TRBV4-1,CASSQERQQRNTEAFF,TGCGCCAGCAGCCAAGAGAGGCAACAGAGAAACACTGAAGCTTTCTTT
-,TRBJ2-7,-,TRBV19,CASSHTVSYEQYF,TGTGCCAGTAGCCACACCGTCTCCTACGAGCAGTACTTC
-,TRBJ2-3,TRBD1,TRBV28,CASSLSQGAGDTQYF,TGTGCCAGCAGTTTATCGCAGGGGGCAGGAGATACGCAGTATTTT
-,TRBJ2-1,-,TRBV27,CASSHSYNEQFF,TGTGCCAGCAGCCACTCCTACAATGAGCAGTTCTTC
-,TRBJ2-7,TRBD2,TRBV13,CASSLAGGREQYF,TGTGCCAGCAGCTTAGCGGGAGGGCGCGAGCAGTACTTC
-,TRBJ2-7,-,TRBV4-2,CASRPPDGAYEQYF,TGTGCCAGCCGGCCGCCGGACGGGGCCTACGAGCAGTACTTC
-,TRBJ1-3,TRBD1,TRBV2,CASSVPGTGLSGNTIYF,TGTGCCAGCAGTGTGCCGGGGACAGGGCTCTCTGGAAACACCATATATTTT
-,TRBJ2-1,TRBD2,TRBV2,CASTGTSGYNEQFF,TGTGCCAGCACCGGGACTAGCGGCTACAATGAGCAGTTCTTC
-,TRBJ1-4,TRBD1,TRBV2,CASSEGTGYNEKLFF,TGTGCCAGCAGTGAAGGGACAGGCTATAATGAAAAACTGTTTTTT
-,TRBJ1-4,-,TRBV5-6,CASSLRGATNEKLFF,TGTGCCAGCAGCTTGCGGGGAGCAACTAATGAAAAACTGTTTTTT
-,TRBJ2-2,-,TRBV25-1,CASSEWGEDTGELFF,TGTGCCAGCAGCGAATGGGGGGAGGACACCGGGGAGCTGTTTTTT
-,TRBJ1-5,TRBD1,TRBV6-1,CASSDWGQGSQPQHF,TGTGCCAGCAGTGATTGGGGACAGGGTAGCCAGCCCCAGCATTTT
-,TRBJ1-3,TRBD1,TRBV18,CASSRSTGKVNTIYF,TGTGCCAGCTCACGTTCGACAGGGAAAGTAAACACCATATATTTT
few,TRBJ1-2,-,TRBV18,CASSPEGTSYGYTF,TGTGCCAGCTCACCAGAGGGGACGTCGTATGGCTACACCTTC
-,TRBJ1-5,-,TRBV27,CASSLGARQPQHF,TGTGCCAGCAGTTTAGGGGCCAGGCAGCCCCAGCATTTT
-,TRBJ2-7,-,TRBV11-2,CASSVWGPGGYEQYF,TGTGCCAGCAGCGTCTGGGGACCAGGGGGGTACGAGCAGTACTTC
-,TRBJ1-4,-,TRBV20-1,CSALEEKLFF,TGCAGTGCTTTGGAGGAAAAACTGTTTTTT
-,TRBJ2-7,-,TRBV5-1,CASSLVSGLGSYEQYF,TGCGCCAGCAGCTTGGTATCGGGGTTGGGGTCCTACGAGCAGTACTTC
once,TRBJ2-1,-,TRBV2,CASRPAPNEQFF,TGTGCCAGCCGTCCCGCGCCGAATGAGCAGTTCTTC
-,TRBJ2-7,-,TRBV27,CASSDSRYEQYF,TGTGCCAGCTCCGACAGCCGTTACGAGCAGTACTTC
-,TRBJ2-2,-,TRBV2,CASSELMAGELFF,TGTGCCAGCAGTGAACTTATGGCCGGGGAGCTGTTTTTT
-,TRBJ2-3,TRBD2,TRBV20-1,CSAWGGDTQYF,TGCAGTGCCTGGGGGGGAGATACGCAGTATTTT
few,TRBJ1-5,TRBD1,TRBV7-8,CASSLAWQGVQPQHF,TGTGCCAGCAGCTTAGCCTGGCAGGGGGTACAGCCCCAGCATTTT
once,TRBJ1-3,-,TRBV5-6,CASSLEGWLTGNTIYF,TGTGCCAGCAGCTTGGAGGGGTGGTTGACTGGAAACACCATATATTTT
-,TRBJ2-2,-,TRBV5-5,CASSERGDGELFF,TGTGCCAGCAGCGAAAGGGGAGACGGGGAGCTGTTTTTT
-,TRBJ2-1,TRBD1,TRBV28,CASWTGTGGVSSYNEQFF,TGTGCCAGCTGGACCGGGACAGGGGGCGTGTCCTCCTACAATGAGCAGTTCTTC
-,TRBJ2-7,-,TRBV25-1,CASSEYRDLTYEQYF,TGTGCCAGCAGTGAATACCGCGACCTAACCTACGAGCAGTACTTC
-,TRBJ2-7,-,TRBV6-5,CASSPGTGYEQYF,TGTGCCAGCAGCCCCGGGACCGGCTACGAGCAGTACTTC
-,TRBJ2-6,-,TRBV19,CASSIKLLSGANVLTF,TGTGCCAGTAGTATCAAACTCCTCTCTGGGGCCAACGTCCTGACTTTC
few,TRBJ1-2,-,TRBV6-4,CASSDSSSNYGYTF,TGTGCCAGCAGTGACTCGAGTTCTAACTATGGCTACACCTTC
-,TRBJ2-1,TRBD2,TRBV5-6,CASSRTSLGEQFF,TGTGCCAGCAGTCGGACTAGCCTGGGTGAGCAGTTCTTC
few,TRBJ2-7,-,TRBV5-1,CASRPEGRTYEQYF,TGCGCCAGCAGACCTGAGGGGCGGACCTACGAGCAGTACTTC
-,TRBJ2-7,-,TRBV4-1,CASSQDETYEQYF,TGCGCCAGCAGCCAAGATGAGACCTACGAGCAGTACTTC
-,TRBJ2-1,TRBD2,TRBV2,CASSARLAETEQFF,TGTGCCAGCAGTGCGAGGCTAGCGGAGACCGAGCAGTTCTTC
-,TRBJ2-7,TRBD1,TRBV27,CASSLRGTGNREQYF,TGTGCCAGCAGTTTAAGGGGGACAGGGAATCGGGAGCAGTACTTC
-,TRBJ1-5,-,TRBV27,CASTAGGSNQPQHF,TGTGCCAGCACGGCTGGGGGAAGCAATCAGCCCCAGCATTTT
-,TRBJ2-1,-,TRBV29-1,CSVEAGTAHNEQFF,TGCAGCGTTGAAGCGGGCACGGCCCACAATGAGCAGTTCTTC
-,TRBJ2-5,TRBD2,TRBV28,CASSSPLAGVEETQYF,TGTGCCAGCAGTTCCCCCCTAGCGGGAGTGGAAGAGACCCAGTACTTC
-,TRBJ2-5,TRBD1,TRBV7-6,CASGEYAAGTGGETQYF,TGTGCCAGCGGAGAATACGCTGCCGGGACAGGGGGAGAGACCCAGTACTTC
-,TRBJ2-5,-,TRBV27,CASSLGEAQETQYF,TGTGCCAGCAGTTTGGGCGAGGCGCAAGAGACCCAGTACTTC
-,TRBJ2-1,-,TRBV6-6,CASSYGDNEQFF,TGTGCCAGCAGTTACGGGGATAATGAGCAGTTCTTC
-,TRBJ1-2,-,TRBV9,CASSDTGYGYTF,TGTGCCAGCAGCGATACCGGCTATGGCTACACCTTC
-,TRBJ2-3,TRBD2,TRBV9,CASSALSGIVGTDTQYF,TGTGCCAGCAGCGCCCTTAGCGGGATAGTGGGCACAGATACGCAGTATTTT
-,TRBJ2-5,TRBD1,TRBV25-1,CASSEDRAKETQYF,TGTGCCAGCAGTGAGGACAGGGCTAAAGAGACCCAGTACTTC
-,TRBJ2-1,-,TRBV6-4,CASSEAIANEQFF,TGTGCCAGCAGTGAGGCAATAGCGAATGAGCAGTTCTTC
-,TRBJ2-1,TRBD2,TRBV2,CASSRTSGTYNEQFF,TGTGCCAGCAGTAGGACTAGCGGGACCTACAATGAGCAGTTCTTC
-,TRBJ2-7,-,TRBV11-2,CASSLDPGAYEQYF,TGTGCCAGCAGCTTAGATCCGGGGGCCTACGAGCAGTACTTC
-,TRBJ2-7,TRBD2,TRBV7-9,CASSSMGGGDEQYF,TGTGCCAGCAGCTCGATGGGTGGGGGGGACGAGCAGTACTTC